This TCR beta chain is from a study of blood T cells in healthy people across ages (dated by TCRdb to 2014 to 2015). About the full investigation: Template switching captured roughly one uniquely barcoded TCR beta cDNA molecule per two T cells in model experiments. The donors were divided into four age groups: young (average roughly 15 years), middle-aged (approximately 41), aged (approximately 62) and long-lived (about 84). Two additional independent replicas of 1 million unique cDNA reads from the same blood draw were analyzed for two donors (one aged 18 to 29 and one aged 80 or older). Age-related changes in TCR beta repertoire diversity were measured in the study by deep sequencing normalized with unique cDNA molecular identifiers.

The CDR3 covers 17 residues, taking in both the cysteine and the phenylalanine. Kept here is only the CDR3 DNA, which spans 51 bases and is read in frame from base 1. Taken from the germline V gene, the CDR1 and CDR2 loops are SGHRS and YFSETQ. V loses 1 base of germline sequence and J loses 2 bases, and the interval between the two ends is 18 bases. The paper as a whole reports these results and caveats: Donor CMV infection status was unknown, potentially confounding age-related changes in expanded clonotypes. The long-lived group showed more naive CD4+ T cells, fewer expanded clones and increased TCR diversity than the aged group, suggesting age selection. Estimates of total diversity from one million sequenced T cells were regarded as lower bounds and underestimates. A strong correlation was found between observed TCR beta diversity and the percentage of naive T cells measured by flow cytometry. Observed TCR beta diversity per million T cells fell roughly linearly with age, and a significant reduction was already apparent by age approximately 41. Conclusive comparison of naive and antigen-experienced compartments was prevented by the profiling of bulk unsorted PBMCs.

This clonotype was detected a few times. Its antigen has not been determined. No base qualities exist here, and no much larger clone lies one base off it. The library was obtained by 5' RACE. Sequenced using an Illumina HiSeq 2500. A second PCR of roughly 6 to 11 cycles was performed with a sample-barcoded 5' primer and a J-beta primer mix. Each TCR beta cDNA molecule received a unique molecular identifier from a template-switch 5' adaptor carrying 12 random nucleotides. Each sample yielded at least 2.5 million CDR3-containing paired-end reads. First-strand cDNA synthesis was performed from all RNA using the Mint cDNA synthesis kit, with priming by a TRBC-specific oligonucleotide. Following uracil-DNA glycosylase treatment, a first 18-cycle PCR with universal primers M1SS and BC2_uni_R was performed on all cDNA. The original methods were these. Normalization of each sample was performed by random selection of 1 million high-quality reads, each carrying a distinct molecular identifier. Instead of being binned into consensus sequences, reads that shared molecular identifiers were thrown out. CDR3 identification, clonotype clustering and error correction used MiTCR with a Q25 quality threshold and the strictest error-elimination algorithm. A nonparametric unseen species model with Euler transformation was used to estimate lower-bound total TCR beta diversity. Through fastp at Q25 and MiXCR, TCRdb rebuilt clones from the public reads, retaining in-frame beta chains. Each CDR3 protein gets just one entry, which takes the most common genes and DNA from the rows behind it. The V and J calls follow TCRdb's processing rather than the paper's. The sample contains roughly 800,000 distinct CDR3 sequences, approximately 25% of them found a single time. The top ten clones comprise roughly 3.8% of the sample.

The roughly 39 donors, aged about 6 to 100 years, were systemically healthy Caucasian individuals from Russia. Each donor gave 8 to 10 milliliters of peripheral blood, drawn into EDTA-treated Vacutainer tubes. Ficoll-Paque density-gradient centrifugation was used to isolate PBMCs, with at least 6.5 million obtained per sample. Total RNA was extracted from PBMCs with Trizol reagent, with at least 6 micrograms obtained per sample. For every donor, flow cytometry on a PBMC aliquot measured the percentage of naive CD45RAhigh/CD27high T cells. This sample was shared with a second study, whose subject was T cells of mothers and their children. That second report states: The donors were nine systemically healthy Caucasian individuals, made up of three mothers and their six children. cDNA synthesis consumed the entire amount of extracted RNA, loaded at 1.5 ug RNA in each 15 ul reaction. Sample barcodes and 2-4 random nucleotides were added via the M1S primer in the second PCR. Each mother yielded over 8.5 million TCR beta CDR3 reads and each child some 3 million reads. In both related and unrelated pairs, thymic selection shapes the output of TCR recombination in a similar way, with inherited differences having only a minor effect. Normalized repertoire overlap was always found to be slightly, but never significantly, higher in related mother-child pairs than in unrelated mother-child pairs. No persistent microchimeric T cell clones were found, with a detection sensitivity of 85 to 100 clones per million clonotypes. To look for features that set related mother-child pairs apart from unrelated individuals, the researchers ran deep NGS to compare the TCR beta repertoires of mothers and children. The mean age was roughly 36 +/- 4 years for the mothers and approximately 11 +/- 4 years for the children. After adapter ligation was performed with NEBNext reagents, the libraries were sequenced on an Illumina HiSeq 2000 with 100+100 nt paired-end reads. To avoid cross-contamination, the mother libraries and the child libraries were prepared a month apart and sequenced in separate runs. For each donor, between roughly 500,000 and 2,300,000 distinct TCR beta clonotypes were identified. Naive TCR beta clonotypes were estimated from low-frequency clonotypes matched to each donor's FACS-determined naive share, without sorting.

The sample comprised blood. Here the chain combines TRBV5-1 and TRBJ2-5; tentative D gene TRBD2, with 6 bases matching. The TCR sequence derives from a boy between 5 and 17 years old in good health. The nucleotide sequence reads TGCGCCAGCAGCTTGCTTAGCGGATCCACTAAACAAGAGACCCAGTACTTC. The encoded protein is CASSLLSGSTKQETQYF. Here the CDR3 is joined to the reference TRBV5-1 and TRBJ2-5 genes, and the full variable domain is: KAGVTQTPRYLIKTRGQQVTLSCSPISGHRSVSWYQQTPGQGLQFLFEYFSETQRNKGNFPGRFSGRQFSNSRSEMNVSTLELGDSALYLCASSLLSGSTKQETQYFGPGTRLLVL.